This T cell receptor (beta chain) comes out of a study of Ad26.COV2.S vaccination and SARS-CoV-2 variants. Across the study: By the intramuscular route, Ad26.COV2.S was given once, or twice 56 days apart. Findings and caveats of the study: Those who received vaccine or placebo ended up with similar non-spike TCR breadth. Once vaccination had occurred, spike-specific CD8+ and CD4+ T cell responses reportedly showed substantial breadth.

With 4 bases clipped from V and 0 bases from J, the junction kept 0 bases outside the gene matches. The germline V gene encodes CDR1 SGDLS and CDR2 YYNGEE. This CDR3 comprises 14 residues. This clone appeared a few times. Its matching antigen is unknown. Treatment indicated: around 19 received Ad26.COV2.S at low or high dose, single or two shots; roughly five received placebo; per-sample allocation not given. Sampling was performed 63 days after the first vaccine or placebo injection. The vaccine antigen was prefusion-stabilized Wuhan SARS-CoV-2 spike. Sequencing used immunoSEQ multiplex PCR; TCRdb keeps in-frame clones, though not all of them. This table has 300,000 to 350,000 clones, roughly 88% appearing once.

The chain has TRBV9 and TRBJ1-3; TRBD1 aligns across 8 bases. The sample here was peripheral blood, taken in a trial of Ad26.COV2.S vaccine versus placebo. The sequence came from a person aged 18-60 years who received the Ad26.COV2.S COVID-19 vaccine or a placebo. Written as DNA, the CDR3 is TGTGCCAGCAGCACAGGGGGCTCTGGAAACACCATATATTTT. This gives the protein CASSTGGSGNTIYF.